This T cell receptor beta chain came from a study of cytomegalovirus exposure and HLA in healthy donors. For this clone: Its antigen is not known.

Healthy bone marrow donors made up the donors. Study-wide points: By a later analysis, the bulk of CMV-associated TCR beta chains appeared HLA-restricted. Later on, an analysis showed TCR association rates differing by HLA locus, with DRB1 the most and HLA-C the fewest. It was likely that a cluster of highly shared sequence variants was a sequencing artifact.

Amplification used 60 Vbeta primers and 13 Jbeta primers. Assay used: immunoSEQ multiplex PCR; TCRdb lists only in-frame clones, some missing. The data contain about 130,000 clones, 75% to 90% of them singletons. This sequence originates from a woman younger than 45 in good health and CMV-seropositive. The sample consisted of PBMCs.

The CDR3 reads CASSLQGHEQYF. The CDR3 DNA reads as TGTGCCAGCAGTCTGCAGGGTCACGAGCAGTACTTC. The chain has TRBV6-1 and TRBJ2-7; perhaps TRBD1 as D (5 bases). V shed 5 bases and J shed 5 bases, with 10 bases lying between them. This CDR3 has 12 residues. The germline V gene encodes CDR1 MNHNS and CDR2 SASEGT.